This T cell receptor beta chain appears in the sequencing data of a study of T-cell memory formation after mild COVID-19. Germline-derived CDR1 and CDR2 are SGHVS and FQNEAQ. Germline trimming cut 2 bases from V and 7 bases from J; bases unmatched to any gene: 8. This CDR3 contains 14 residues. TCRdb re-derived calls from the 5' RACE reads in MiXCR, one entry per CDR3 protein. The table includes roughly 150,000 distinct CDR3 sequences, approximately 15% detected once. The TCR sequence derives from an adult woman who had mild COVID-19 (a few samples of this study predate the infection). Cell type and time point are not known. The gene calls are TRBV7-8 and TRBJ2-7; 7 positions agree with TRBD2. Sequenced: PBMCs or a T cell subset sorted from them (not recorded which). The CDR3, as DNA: TGTGCCAGCAGCTTAATGAGACTAGCAGGGGAGCAGTACTTC. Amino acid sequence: CASSLMRLAGEQYF.